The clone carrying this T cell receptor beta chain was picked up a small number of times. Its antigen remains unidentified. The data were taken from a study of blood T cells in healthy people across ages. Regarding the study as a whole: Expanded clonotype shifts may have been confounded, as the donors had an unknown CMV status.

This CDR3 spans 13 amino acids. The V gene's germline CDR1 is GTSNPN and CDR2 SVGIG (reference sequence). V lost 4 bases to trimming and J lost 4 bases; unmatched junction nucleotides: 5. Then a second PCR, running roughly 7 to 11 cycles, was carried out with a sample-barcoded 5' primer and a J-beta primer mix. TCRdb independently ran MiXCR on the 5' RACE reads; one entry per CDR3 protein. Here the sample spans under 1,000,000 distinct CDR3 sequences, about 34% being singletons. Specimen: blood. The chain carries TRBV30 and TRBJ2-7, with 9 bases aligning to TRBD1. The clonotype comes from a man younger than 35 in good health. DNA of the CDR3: TGTGCCTGGACAACAGGGGGCAAATACGAGCAGTACTTC. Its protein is CAWTTGGKYEQYF.